The 8 T cell receptor beta chains listed next were all sequenced from one sample in a study of blood T cell repertoires in COVID-19. TCRdb keeps only in-frame clones here, not all; method: immunoSEQ multiplex PCR. The sample includes about 180,000 clones, 81% of them seen just once. Material for sequencing was PBMCs or T cells enriched from blood (not recorded which). These receptors were collected from a woman between 40 and 50 years old with acute COVID-19.

This chain uses TRBV27 with TRBJ2-5; 7 bases line up with TRBD2. The CDR3 consists of 17 residues. V lost 8 bases to trimming and J lost 8 bases; unmatched junction nucleotides: 23. Germline V gene sequence: CDR1 MNHEY, CDR2 SMNVEV (reference sequence). CDR3 sequence (DNA): TGTGCCAGCGGGGGTCGGCGGGCGGGAGACTACTCAGGCACCCAGTACTTC. Protein: CASGGRRAGDYSGTQYF.

CDR3 in amino acids: CASSQSHREQYF. The CDR3 DNA sequence: TGTGCCAGCAGCCAATCGCACAGGGAGCAGTACTTC. This chain joins TRBV16 and TRBJ2-7; a weak D match, TRBD1 (5 bases). V gave up 0 bases and J gave up 7 bases, with 7 bases separating them. CDR1 KGHSY and CDR2 FQNENV come from the germline V gene. This CDR3 is 12 amino acids long.

The gene calls are TRBV6-1 and TRBJ1-6; possible D gene TRBD1, 6 bases. V dropped 3 bases and J dropped 10 bases, with 13 bases sitting between them. This CDR3 region has 14 residues. Looked up from germline, CDR1 is MNHNS and CDR2 is SASEGT. For the CDR3, the DNA is TGTGCCAGCAGTGAGGGGGCCGGTCGGTCACCCCTCCACTTT. This translates into CASSEGAGRSPLHF.

This clone was counted between two and nine times. CDR3 sequence: CASSDQSSGFNEQFF. CDR3 nucleotides: TGTGCCAGCAGCGACCAATCTAGCGGTTTCAATGAGCAGTTCTTC. The chain couples TRBV6-5 to TRBJ2-1; 7 nucleotides match TRBD2. The germline V gene encodes CDR1 MNHEY and CDR2 SVGAGI. Germline trimming cut 6 bases from V and 6 bases from J; bases unmatched to any gene: 11. CDR3 length: 15 residues.

The chain uses TRBV29-1 and TRBJ2-3; 7 positions agree with TRBD2. V was clipped by 6 bases and J by 4 bases; unmatched bases: 10. This CDR3 comprises 14 residues. Germline CDR1 SQVTM, CDR2 ANQGSEA. This chain's CDR3 is CSVAKRDWADTQYF. The CDR3 bases are TGCAGCGTGGCGAAGCGGGATTGGGCAGATACGCAGTATTTT.

J is TRBJ2-5 and V is TRBV29-1, with 11 bases aligning to TRBD1. The V segment lost 5 bases and the J segment 5 bases; nucleotides outside the gene matches: 7. CDR1 and CDR2 from the germline V gene are SQVTM and ANQGSEA. There are 14 residues in the CDR3. The DNA for the CDR3 is TGCAGCGTTTTATGGACAGGGGGCTTGGAGACCCAGTACTTC. Protein sequence: CSVLWTGGLETQYF.

The chain recombines TRBV6-5 with TRBJ2-1; 8 positions match TRBD2. Germline lookup yields CDR1 MNHEY and CDR2 SVGAGI. The V segment lost 0 bases and the J segment 8 bases; nucleotides outside the gene matches: 6. The CDR3 covers 15 residues. CDR3 nucleotide sequence: TGTGCCAGCAGTTACTCGAGCGGGAGTTGGGATGAGCAGTTCTTC. Protein sequence: CASSYSSGSWDEQFF.

The V and J genes are TRBV18 and TRBJ1-4; tentatively, D is TRBD1 (5 bases). CDR1 and CDR2 (germline): KGHSH, LQKENI. Trimming took 3 bases from V and 8 from J, leaving 16 bases between them. This CDR3 is built from 15 residues. For the CDR3, the DNA is TGTGCCAGCTCACCGCAGGGCGAACGGAAGGAAAAACTGTTTTTT. Residues: CASSPQGERKEKLFF.